This paragraph reports one TCR beta chain. This record comes from a study of cytomegalovirus exposure and HLA in healthy donors. The CDR3 is 15 residues long. Per the germline V gene, CDR1 is SQVTM and CDR2 is ANQGSEA. The junction had 5 bases not matched to a gene; V was cut back by 2 bases and J by 1 base. PCR primers comprised 60 Vbeta and 13 Jbeta primers. Only in-frame clones appear in the TCRdb table, and some are missing; sequencing was by immunoSEQ multiplex PCR. The table lists around 90,000 clones, around 84% of them singletons. Input material: PBMCs. The genes are TRBV29-1 and TRBJ2-3, with 8 bases identical to TRBD2. This clonotype was sampled from a man aged 40-50 years in good health and CMV-seropositive. The CDR3 DNA is TGCAGCGTTGAAATCCTAGCGGGCCGCACAGATACGCAGTATTTT. The encoded protein is CSVEILAGRTDTQYF.